Listed below are T cell receptor beta chains from one sample, sequenced in a study of blood T cell repertoires in COVID-19. The method was immunoSEQ multiplex PCR; TCRdb's version includes in-frame clones alone and lacks a portion of them. The sample has approximately 270,000 clones; 70% to 90% are singletons. Sequences were obtained from peripheral blood. Receptor source: a young man with active or convalescent COVID-19. Both conserved end residues are part of each CDR3. The order of the fields is J gene, D gene, clone size, V gene, CDR3 protein, CDR3 DNA. A D gene is named only where the DNA matches it firmly. Size is stated for part of the rows, as once, few or many counts, or as a class when the clone is expanded.

J: TRBJ2-2
D: -
size: -
V: TRBV24-1
CDR3: CATSDLPVTGELFF
DNA: TGTGCCACCAGTGATTTGCCGGTAACCGGGGAGCTGTTTTTT

J: TRBJ1-6
D: TRBD1
size: few
V: TRBV9
CDR3: CASSLAGGPLHF
DNA: TGTGCCAGCAGCTTAGCAGGGGGACCCCTCCACTTT

J: TRBJ2-5
D: TRBD2
size: -
V: TRBV5-1
CDR3: CASSSGLAGVGEETQYF
DNA: TGCGCCAGCAGCTCGGGACTAGCGGGAGTAGGAGAAGAGACCCAGTACTTC

J: TRBJ2-1
D: -
size: -
V: TRBV28
CDR3: CASSLSISYNEQFF
DNA: TGTGCCAGCAGTTTATCTATCTCCTACAATGAGCAGTTCTTC

J: TRBJ2-1
D: -
size: -
V: TRBV28
CDR3: CASSLMATYNEQFF
DNA: TGTGCCAGCAGTTTAATGGCAACCTACAATGAGCAGTTCTTC

J: TRBJ1-2
D: TRBD1
size: few
V: TRBV2
CDR3: CASSETRDRDWGYGYTF
DNA: TGTGCCAGCAGTGAAACACGAGACAGGGACTGGGGCTATGGCTACACCTTC

J: TRBJ1-5
D: -
size: -
V: TRBV7-8
CDR3: CASSLAPQGGQPQHF
DNA: TGTGCCAGCAGCTTAGCGCCCCAGGGCGGTCAGCCCCAGCATTTT

J: TRBJ2-3
D: -
size: -
V: TRBV10-3
CDR3: CAISESRTQYF
DNA: TGTGCCATCAGTGAAAGTCGGACGCAGTATTTT

J: TRBJ2-7
D: TRBD1
size: -
V: TRBV29-1
CDR3: CSVDAGTASYEQYF
DNA: TGCAGCGTAGACGCCGGGACAGCATCCTACGAGCAGTACTTC

J: TRBJ1-3
D: -
size: -
V: TRBV10-3
CDR3: CAISELGGRSGNTIYF
DNA: TGTGCCATCAGTGAGCTGGGCGGGAGGTCTGGAAACACCATATATTTT

J: TRBJ2-3
D: TRBD2
size: once
V: TRBV4-2
CDR3: CASSQDLRGTSGTDTQYF
DNA: TGTGCCAGCAGCCAAGATTTACGCGGGACTAGCGGGACAGATACGCAGTATTTT

J: TRBJ1-1
D: -
size: -
V: TRBV6-5
CDR3: CASSQTGGNTEAFF
DNA: TGTGCCAGCAGTCAAACCGGGGGGAACACTGAAGCTTTCTTT

J: TRBJ1-4
D: TRBD1
size: -
V: TRBV15
CDR3: CATSSDRGYNEKLFF
DNA: TGTGCCACCAGCTCTGACAGGGGATATAATGAAAAACTGTTTTTT

J: TRBJ2-2
D: TRBD1
size: once
V: TRBV7-2
CDR3: CASSLETGTTTGELFF
DNA: TGTGCCAGCAGCTTAGAGACAGGGACGACCACCGGGGAGCTGTTTTTT

J: TRBJ2-7
D: -
size: few
V: TRBV7-9
CDR3: CASSLVTSNEQYF
DNA: TGTGCCAGCAGCTTAGTTACTAGCAACGAGCAGTACTTC

J: TRBJ1-2
D: TRBD1
size: -
V: TRBV28
CDR3: CASSSGGTPWYGYTF
DNA: TGTGCCAGCAGTTCAGGGGGGACTCCCTGGTATGGCTACACCTTC

J: TRBJ2-3
D: TRBD2
size: -
V: TRBV7-2
CDR3: CASSLGAGVLDTQYF
DNA: TGTGCCAGCAGCTTAGGGGCGGGGGTGCTAGATACGCAGTATTTT

J: TRBJ2-1
D: -
size: few
V: TRBV6-2/TRBV6-3
CDR3: CASSHSVANEQFF
DNA: TGTGCCAGCAGTCATAGCGTCGCGAATGAGCAGTTCTTC

J: TRBJ1-3
D: -
size: -
V: TRBV6-5
CDR3: CASSFGRISGNTIYF
DNA: TGTGCCAGCAGTTTTGGGAGGATCTCTGGAAACACCATATATTTT

J: TRBJ1-2
D: -
size: -
V: TRBV4-3
CDR3: CASSQRGNGYTF
DNA: TGCGCCAGCAGCCAACGCGGGAATGGCTACACCTTC

J: TRBJ2-3
D: TRBD2
size: -
V: TRBV6-2/TRBV6-3
CDR3: CASSSSGGTSLSDTQYF
DNA: TGTGCCAGCAGTTCTAGCGGGGGAACCAGCTTGTCAGATACGCAGTATTTT

J: TRBJ1-1
D: -
size: -
V: TRBV28
CDR3: CASSLPGTEAFF
DNA: TGTGCCAGCAGTTTACCAGGGACTGAAGCTTTCTTT

J: TRBJ2-5
D: TRBD2
size: -
V: TRBV4-1
CDR3: CASSQLGLAGETQYF
DNA: TGCGCCAGCAGCCAGTTGGGACTAGCGGGAGAGACCCAGTACTTC

J: TRBJ1-1
D: -
size: -
V: TRBV6-5
CDR3: CASSRSGLYNTEAFF
DNA: TGTGCCAGCAGCCGCTCAGGGCTATATAACACTGAAGCTTTCTTT

J: TRBJ1-1
D: -
size: once
V: TRBV25-1
CDR3: CASSGGGVALANTEAFF
DNA: TGTGCCAGCAGTGGGGGGGGTGTTGCGTTGGCCAACACTGAAGCTTTCTTT

J: TRBJ1-5
D: -
size: -
V: TRBV18
CDR3: CASSSETNSNQPQHF
DNA: TGTGCCAGCTCATCCGAGACAAATAGCAATCAGCCCCAGCATTTT

J: TRBJ2-2
D: TRBD1
size: -
V: TRBV3-1/TRBV3-2
CDR3: CASSPTGTGGFTGELFF
DNA: TGTGCCAGCAGTCCAACCGGGACAGGGGGCTTTACCGGGGAGCTGTTTTTT

J: TRBJ2-1
D: -
size: -
V: TRBV9
CDR3: CASSVVGAVQNSYNEQFF
DNA: TGTGCCAGCAGCGTAGTGGGAGCGGTACAAAATTCCTACAATGAGCAGTTCTTC

J: TRBJ1-5
D: -
size: -
V: TRBV27
CDR3: CASSRGVSQPQHF
DNA: TGTGCCAGCAGCAGAGGAGTTAGTCAGCCCCAGCATTTT

J: TRBJ2-7
D: TRBD2
size: -
V: TRBV7-6
CDR3: CASRATPGLAGDYEQYF
DNA: TGTGCCAGCAGAGCTACCCCGGGACTAGCGGGAGACTACGAGCAGTACTTC

J: TRBJ1-1
D: -
size: -
V: TRBV11-2
CDR3: CASSLGAGTEAFF
DNA: TGTGCCAGCAGCTTAGGAGCCGGGACTGAAGCTTTCTTT

J: TRBJ1-1
D: -
size: -
V: TRBV5-4
CDR3: CASKAQGLNTEAFF
DNA: TGTGCCAGCAAAGCCCAGGGGCTGAACACTGAAGCTTTCTTT

J: TRBJ1-2
D: -
size: -
V: TRBV3-1/TRBV3-2
CDR3: CASSQERDIYGYTF
DNA: TGTGCCAGCAGCCAAGAAAGAGACATTTATGGCTACACCTTC

J: TRBJ2-1
D: -
size: -
V: TRBV6-2/TRBV6-3
CDR3: CASSRQPAYNEQFF
DNA: TGTGCCAGCAGCCGACAGCCTGCCTACAATGAGCAGTTCTTC

J: TRBJ2-1
D: TRBD2
size: -
V: TRBV6-2/TRBV6-3
CDR3: CASSNRLAGEGEQFF
DNA: TGTGCCAGCAGTAATCGACTAGCGGGAGAGGGTGAGCAGTTCTTC

J: TRBJ1-2
D: -
size: -
V: TRBV13
CDR3: CASSLVRRAVDGYTF
DNA: TGTGCCAGCAGCTTAGTACGGAGGGCCGTGGATGGCTACACCTTC

J: TRBJ2-3
D: -
size: -
V: TRBV28
CDR3: CASSLQVSTDTQYF
DNA: TGTGCCAGCAGTTTACAGGTTAGCACAGATACGCAGTATTTT